A selection of T cell receptor beta chains follows, all from one sample in a study of T cells in Graves' hyperthyroidism and ophthalmopathy. TCRdb re-derived calls from the multiplex PCR reads in MiXCR, one entry per CDR3 protein. The sample has nearly 750,000 distinct CDR3 sequences, roughly a third seen once; the top ten hold roughly 30%. Source material: blood. All receptors come from a woman aged 40-49 years with Graves' hyperthyroidism. Both conserved end residues are part of each CDR3. The D gene is left open where the match is weak. Rows may omit the clone size; those that give it use once, few, many or a size class.

j_gene	v_gene	d_gene	abundance	len	CDR3aa
TRBJ2-6	TRBV7-9	TRBD1	many	13	CASSLEQGRVLTF
TRBJ2-5	TRBV12-3/TRBV12-4	-	few	12	CASNKTPETQYF
TRBJ2-5	TRBV5-1	TRBD1	few	17	CASSKTGATRTGETQYF
TRBJ2-3	TRBV7-3	TRBD1	-	16	CASSSSGTGITDTQYF
TRBJ1-4	TRBV12-3/TRBV12-4	-	-	14	CASSSLRGLEKLFF
TRBJ2-7	TRBV19	-	few	16	CASSRGTRGLSYEQYF
TRBJ1-1	TRBV6-1	-	-	13	CASYWGRHTEAFF
TRBJ1-1	TRBV5-1	-	few	15	CASSLVAETNTEAFF
TRBJ2-7	TRBV3-1	-	few	16	CASSQRTGKGSYEQYF
TRBJ1-2	TRBV10-3	-	many	12	CASTSRDYGYTF
TRBJ2-7	TRBV20-1	TRBD1	many	14	CSARRGQGSYEQYF
TRBJ1-1	TRBV12-3/TRBV12-4	-	few	13	CASSLYPGTEAFF
TRBJ1-2	TRBV20-1	TRBD1	few	16	CSASEQKWTGSDGYTF
TRBJ1-2	TRBV6-4	-	-	17	CASSDSNSEGRVYGYTF
TRBJ1-2	TRBV4-3	-	many	13	CASSQVGAYGYTF
TRBJ1-1	TRBV13	-	few	15	CASSHQSGAVTEAFF
TRBJ2-7	TRBV5-6	-	-	14	CASSLLRGDYEQYF
TRBJ2-7	TRBV20-1	TRBD1	-	16	CSAGDRGPPPPYEQYF
TRBJ1-3	TRBV10-3	-	once	21	CAISEPTGLAGDIGPGNTIYF
TRBJ1-5	TRBV12-3/TRBV12-4	-	many	14	CASTGRVGNQPQHF
TRBJ1-5	TRBV24-1	TRBD1	many	15	CATSPGTGGNQPQHF
TRBJ2-5	TRBV20-1	-	-	14	CSADGPPNKETQYF
TRBJ2-1	TRBV15	TRBD2	-	16	CATSRREATSYNEQFF
TRBJ1-1	TRBV20-1	-	many	11	CSAGANLEAFF
TRBJ2-3	TRBV7-6	TRBD2	-	20	CASSWGTSGASAYITDTQYF
TRBJ1-3	TRBV12-3/TRBV12-4	-	many	15	CASSLARSSGNTIYF
TRBJ2-7	TRBV7-9	TRBD1	many	14	CASSRDRGLWEQYF
TRBJ2-6	TRBV7-6	-	many	16	CASSLMHISGANVLTF
TRBJ1-2	TRBV6-2/TRBV6-3	-	-	13	CASSLNWNYGYTF
TRBJ1-2	TRBV20-1	-	many	12	CSAFFTGYGYTF
TRBJ2-5	TRBV20-1	-	-	14	CSARGLPGKETQYF